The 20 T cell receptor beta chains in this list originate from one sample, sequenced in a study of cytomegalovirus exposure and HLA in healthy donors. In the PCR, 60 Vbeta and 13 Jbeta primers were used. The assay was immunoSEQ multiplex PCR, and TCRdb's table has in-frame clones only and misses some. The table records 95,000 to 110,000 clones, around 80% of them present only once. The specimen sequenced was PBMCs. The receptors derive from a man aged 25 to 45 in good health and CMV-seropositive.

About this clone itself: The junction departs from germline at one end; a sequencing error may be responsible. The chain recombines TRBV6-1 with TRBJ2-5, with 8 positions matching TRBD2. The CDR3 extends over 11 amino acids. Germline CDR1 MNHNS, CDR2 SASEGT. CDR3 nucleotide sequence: TGTGCCAGCAGCCGGGACGGGGGGGCTGACTTC. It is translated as CASSRDGGADF.

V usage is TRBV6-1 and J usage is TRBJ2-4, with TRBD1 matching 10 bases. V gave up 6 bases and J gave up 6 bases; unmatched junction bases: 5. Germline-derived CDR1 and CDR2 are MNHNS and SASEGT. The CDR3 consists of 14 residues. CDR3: CASSEGTGANIQYF. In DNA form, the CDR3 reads TGTGCCAGCAGCGAGGGGACAGGGGCAAACATTCAGTACTTC.

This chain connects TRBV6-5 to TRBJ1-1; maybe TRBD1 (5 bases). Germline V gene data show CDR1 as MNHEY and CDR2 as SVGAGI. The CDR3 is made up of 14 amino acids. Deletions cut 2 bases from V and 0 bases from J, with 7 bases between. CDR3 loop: CASSYGAVNTEAFF. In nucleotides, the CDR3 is TGTGCCAGCAGTTACGGGGCTGTGAACACTGAAGCTTTCTTT.

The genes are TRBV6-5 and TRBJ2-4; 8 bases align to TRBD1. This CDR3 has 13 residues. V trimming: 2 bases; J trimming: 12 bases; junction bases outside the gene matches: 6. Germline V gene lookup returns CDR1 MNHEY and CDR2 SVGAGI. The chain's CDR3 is CASSYDRGYSQYF. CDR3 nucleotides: TGTGCCAGCAGTTACGACAGGGGTTACAGTCAGTACTTC.

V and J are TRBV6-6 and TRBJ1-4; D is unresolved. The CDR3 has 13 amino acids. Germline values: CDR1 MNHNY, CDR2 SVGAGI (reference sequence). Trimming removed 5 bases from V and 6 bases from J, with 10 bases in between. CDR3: CASSPTQYEKLFF. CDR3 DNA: TGTGCCAGCAGTCCAACTCAATATGAAAAACTGTTTTTT.

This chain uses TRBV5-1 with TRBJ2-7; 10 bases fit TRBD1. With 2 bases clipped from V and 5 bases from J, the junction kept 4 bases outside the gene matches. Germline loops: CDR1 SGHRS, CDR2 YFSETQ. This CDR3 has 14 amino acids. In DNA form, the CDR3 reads TGCGCCAGCAGCTTCGGGACAGGGGCAGACGAGCAGTACTTC. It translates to CASSFGTGADEQYF.

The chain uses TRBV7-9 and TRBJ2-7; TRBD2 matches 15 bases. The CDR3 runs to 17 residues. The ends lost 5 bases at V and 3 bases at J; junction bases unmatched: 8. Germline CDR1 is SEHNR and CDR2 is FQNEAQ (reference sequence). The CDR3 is CASSPPGLAGGIYEQYF. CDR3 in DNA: TGTGCCAGCAGCCCCCCAGGACTAGCGGGGGGGATCTACGAGCAGTACTTC.

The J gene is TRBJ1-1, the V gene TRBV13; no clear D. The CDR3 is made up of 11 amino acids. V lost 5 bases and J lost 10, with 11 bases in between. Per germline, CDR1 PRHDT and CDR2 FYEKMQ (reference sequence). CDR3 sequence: CASSIKAGAFF. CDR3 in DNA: TGTGCCAGCAGCATCAAGGCGGGAGCTTTCTTT.

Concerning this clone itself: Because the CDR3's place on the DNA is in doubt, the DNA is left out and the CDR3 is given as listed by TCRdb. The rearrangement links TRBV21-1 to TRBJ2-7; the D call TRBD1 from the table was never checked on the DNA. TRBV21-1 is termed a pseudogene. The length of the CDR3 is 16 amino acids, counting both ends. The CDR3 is CASSAPVGTGSYEQYF.

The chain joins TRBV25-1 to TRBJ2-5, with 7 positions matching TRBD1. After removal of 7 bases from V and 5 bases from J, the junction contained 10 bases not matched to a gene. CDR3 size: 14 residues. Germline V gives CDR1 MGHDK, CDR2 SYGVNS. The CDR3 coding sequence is TGTGCCAGCACTAGACAGGGACATCGGGAGACCCAGTACTTC. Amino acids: CASTRQGHRETQYF.

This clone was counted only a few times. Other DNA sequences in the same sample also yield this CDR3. The CDR3 spells CASSYLRTGGTYGYTF. In nucleotides, the CDR3 is TGTGCCAGCAGTTACTTGCGGACAGGGGGAACCTATGGCTACACCTTC. The J gene is TRBJ1-2, the V gene TRBV6-5; TRBD1 matches at 10 bases. Per germline, CDR1 MNHEY and CDR2 SVGAGI. Trimming at V came to 1 base and at J to 4 bases, leaving 6 bases not matched to a gene. The CDR3 covers 16 residues.

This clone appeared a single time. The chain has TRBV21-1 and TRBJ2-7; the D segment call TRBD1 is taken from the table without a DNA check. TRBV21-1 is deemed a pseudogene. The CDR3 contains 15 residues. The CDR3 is CASSKRQAGIYEQYF. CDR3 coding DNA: TGTGCCAGCAGCAAAAGGCAAGCAGGGATCTACGAGCAGTACTTC.

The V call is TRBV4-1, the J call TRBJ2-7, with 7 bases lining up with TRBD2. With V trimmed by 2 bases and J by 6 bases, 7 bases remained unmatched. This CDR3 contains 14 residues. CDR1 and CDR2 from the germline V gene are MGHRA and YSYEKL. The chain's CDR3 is CASSQHQWGGEQYF. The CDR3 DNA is TGCGCCAGCAGCCAACACCAATGGGGGGGCGAGCAGTACTTC.

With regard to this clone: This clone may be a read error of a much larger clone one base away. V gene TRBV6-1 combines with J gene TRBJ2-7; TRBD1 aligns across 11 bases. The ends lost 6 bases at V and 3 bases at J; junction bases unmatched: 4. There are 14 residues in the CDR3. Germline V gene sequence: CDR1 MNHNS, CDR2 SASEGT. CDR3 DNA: TGTGCCAGCAGGACCGGGACAGGGGGCTACGAGCAGTACTTC. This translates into CASRTGTGGYEQYF.

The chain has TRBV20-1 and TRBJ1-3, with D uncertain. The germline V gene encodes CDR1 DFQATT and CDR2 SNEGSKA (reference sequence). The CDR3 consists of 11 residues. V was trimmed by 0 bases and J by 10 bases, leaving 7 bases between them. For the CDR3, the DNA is TGCAGTGCTAGAGATCGTGCGACCATATATTTT. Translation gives CSARDRATIYF.

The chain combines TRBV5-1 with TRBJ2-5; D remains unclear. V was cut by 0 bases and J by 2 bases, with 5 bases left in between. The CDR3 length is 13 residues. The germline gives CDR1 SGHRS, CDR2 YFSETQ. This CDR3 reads CASSLELQETQYF. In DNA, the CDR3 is TGCGCCAGCAGCTTGGAGCTACAAGAGACCCAGTACTTC.

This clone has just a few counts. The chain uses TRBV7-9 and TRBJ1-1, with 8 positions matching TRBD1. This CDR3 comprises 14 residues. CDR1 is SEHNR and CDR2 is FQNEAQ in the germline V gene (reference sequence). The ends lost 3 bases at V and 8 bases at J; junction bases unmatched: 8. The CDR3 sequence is CASSFRGGDREAFF. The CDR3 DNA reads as TGTGCCAGCAGCTTCCGAGGGGGGGACAGGGAAGCTTTCTTT.

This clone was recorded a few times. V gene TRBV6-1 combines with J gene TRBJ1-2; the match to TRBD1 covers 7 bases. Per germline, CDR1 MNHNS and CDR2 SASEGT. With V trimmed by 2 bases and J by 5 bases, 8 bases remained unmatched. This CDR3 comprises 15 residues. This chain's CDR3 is CASSERPDRDYGYTF. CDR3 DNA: TGTGCCAGCAGTGAACGTCCCGACAGGGATTATGGCTACACCTTC.

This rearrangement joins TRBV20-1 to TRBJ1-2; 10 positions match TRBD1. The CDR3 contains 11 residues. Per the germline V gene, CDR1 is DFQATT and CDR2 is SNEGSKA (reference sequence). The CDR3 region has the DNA TGCAGGACAGGGGGCAACTATGGCTACACCTTC. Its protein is CRTGGNYGYTF.

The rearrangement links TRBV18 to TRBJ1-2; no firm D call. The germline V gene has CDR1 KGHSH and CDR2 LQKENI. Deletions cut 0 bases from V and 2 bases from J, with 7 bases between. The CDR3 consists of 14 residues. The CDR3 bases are TGTGCCAGCTCACCACCGTCCCAAAACTATGGCTACACCTTC. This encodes CASSPPSQNYGYTF.